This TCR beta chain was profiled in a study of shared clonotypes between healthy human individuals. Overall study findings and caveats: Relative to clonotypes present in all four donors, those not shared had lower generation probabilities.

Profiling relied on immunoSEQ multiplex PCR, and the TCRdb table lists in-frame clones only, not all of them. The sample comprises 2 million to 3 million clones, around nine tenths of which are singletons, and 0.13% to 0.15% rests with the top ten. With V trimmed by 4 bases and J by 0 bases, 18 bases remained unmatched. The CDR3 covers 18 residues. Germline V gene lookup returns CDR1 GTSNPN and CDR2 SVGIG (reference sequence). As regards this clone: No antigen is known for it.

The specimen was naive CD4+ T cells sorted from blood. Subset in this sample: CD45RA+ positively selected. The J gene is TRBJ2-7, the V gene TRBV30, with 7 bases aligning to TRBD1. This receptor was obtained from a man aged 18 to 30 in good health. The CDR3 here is CAWNRGYNRVPNSYEQYF. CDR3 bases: TGTGCCTGGAACAGGGGTTATAACAGGGTCCCTAACTCCTACGAGCAGTACTTC. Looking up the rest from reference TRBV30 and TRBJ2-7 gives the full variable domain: SQTIHQWPATLVQPVGSPLSLECTVEGTSNPNLYWYRQAAGRGLQLLFYSVGIGQISSEVPQNLSASRPQDRQFILSSKKLLLSDSGFYLCAWNRGYNRVPNSYEQYFGPGTRLTVT.